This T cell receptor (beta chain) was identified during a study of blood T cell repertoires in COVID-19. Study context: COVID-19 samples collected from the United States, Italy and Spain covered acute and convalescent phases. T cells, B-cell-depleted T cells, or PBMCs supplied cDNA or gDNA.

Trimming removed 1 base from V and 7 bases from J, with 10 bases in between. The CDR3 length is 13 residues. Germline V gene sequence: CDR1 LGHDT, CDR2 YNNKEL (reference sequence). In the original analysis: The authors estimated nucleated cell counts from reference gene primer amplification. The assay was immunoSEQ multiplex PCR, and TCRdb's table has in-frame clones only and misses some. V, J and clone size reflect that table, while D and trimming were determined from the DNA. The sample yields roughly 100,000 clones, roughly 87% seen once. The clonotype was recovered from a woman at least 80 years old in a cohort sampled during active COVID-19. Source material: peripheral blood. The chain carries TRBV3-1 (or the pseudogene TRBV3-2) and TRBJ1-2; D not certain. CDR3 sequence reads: CASSQVRESGYTF. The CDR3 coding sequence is TGTGCCAGCAGCCAAGTACGGGAATCTGGCTACACCTTC.